The 17 T cell receptor beta chains below come from one sample, sequenced in a study of CD8 T cells in Susac syndrome. An amount of RNA that ranged from roughly 0.5 to 1 ug was reverse transcribed with random hexamers. TCRdb itself ran the immunoSEQ multiplex PCR reads through MiXCR, one entry per CDR3 protein. The data hold 240,000 or so distinct CDR3 sequences, with almost 97% observed a single time. Material for sequencing was CD4+ T cells from PBMCs. The receptor source for this set is a human donor with Susac syndrome.

The V gene is TRBV20-1, the J gene TRBJ1-2, with D unclear. Per germline, CDR1 DFQATT and CDR2 SNEGSKA (reference sequence). The CDR3 length is 11 residues. Deletions cut 2 bases from V and 4 bases from J, with 5 bases between. The CDR3 sequence is CSARLVYGYTF. DNA for the CDR3: TGCAGTGCTAGACTTGTCTATGGCTACACCTTC.

This chain uses TRBV5-1 with TRBJ2-7; 11 bases match TRBD1. There are 16 residues in the CDR3. Germline V gene data show CDR1 as SGHRS and CDR2 as YFSETQ. V shed 5 bases and J 5 bases; nucleotides not matched to a gene: 12. CDR3 region: CASSPTDWTGGNEQYF. For the CDR3, the DNA is TGCGCCAGCAGTCCGACTGACTGGACAGGGGGCAACGAGCAGTACTTC.

This chain links TRBV10-3 with TRBJ2-7; 9 nucleotides align to TRBD1. Trimming cost V 5 bases and J 6 bases; bases outside gene matches: 2. The CDR3 is 12 amino acids. Per germline, CDR1 ENHRY and CDR2 SYGVKD. This CDR3 is CAISRDRVEQYF. The CDR3 nucleotides are TGTGCCATCAGTCGGGACAGGGTCGAGCAGTACTTC.

The chain uses TRBV25-1 and TRBJ2-7, with TRBD2 matching over 8 bases. Trimming cost V 5 bases and J 3 bases; bases outside gene matches: 6. Germline CDR1 and CDR2: MGHDK and SYGVNS. The CDR3 has 14 amino acids. As DNA, the CDR3 is TGTGCCAGCAGTACCGGGACTAGTGGCTACGAGCAGTACTTC. It specifies CASSTGTSGYEQYF.

Only one count was recorded for this clonotype. The gene calls are TRBV29-1 and TRBJ2-5, with D unclear. Germline-derived CDR1 and CDR2 are SQVTM and ANQGSEA. There are 15 residues in the CDR3. Trimming cost V 5 bases and J 0 bases, with 16 bases left between them. CDR3 residues: CSVISPLAYQETQYF. Here the CDR3 DNA reads TGCAGCGTTATCAGCCCTCTCGCGTACCAAGAGACCCAGTACTTC.

This clonotype was observed a few times. The CDR3 protein is CASSLNRGEETQYF. As DNA, the CDR3 is TGCGCCAGCAGCTTGAATCGGGGGGAGGAGACCCAGTACTTC. This rearrangement joins TRBV5-1 to TRBJ2-5; 7 bases align to TRBD2. The CDR3 covers 14 residues. Germline lookup yields CDR1 SGHRS and CDR2 YFSETQ. With V trimmed by 1 base and J by 5 bases, 5 bases remained unmatched.

This clonotype was recorded only once. The V gene is TRBV30, the J gene TRBJ1-5; a possible D gene is TRBD1 (5 bases). Germline V gene sequence: CDR1 GTSNPN, CDR2 SVGIG (reference sequence). V was pared by 1 base and J by 0 bases, with 10 bases between. CDR3 length: 15 residues. This CDR3 is CAWSGDSPSNQPQHF. The CDR3 region has the DNA TGTGCCTGGAGTGGAGACAGTCCTAGCAATCAGCCCCAGCATTTT.

This chain connects TRBV29-1 to TRBJ2-7; 7 bases match TRBD2. The CDR3 contains 16 residues. J lost 1 base, V lost 6 bases, and 15 bases had no gene match. Looked up from germline, CDR1 is SQVTM and CDR2 is ANQGSEA. The CDR3 is CSVRLVAGRGSYEQYF. The CDR3 DNA follows: TGCAGCGTCCGCCTTGTAGCGGGCCGTGGGTCCTACGAGCAGTACTTC.

This chain connects TRBV14 to TRBJ2-3, with D perhaps matching TRBD2 (6 bases). Germline-derived CDR1 and CDR2 are SGHDN and FVKESK. The CDR3 extends over 17 amino acids. V lost 3 bases, J lost 4 bases, and 20 bases lay in between. The CDR3 DNA sequence: TGTGCCAGCAGCCATGGAGTAGGCGGGGAGCTGGCAGATACGCAGTATTTT. It translates to CASSHGVGGELADTQYF.

The CDR3 nucleotides read TGTGCCAGCAGGACACAGGGGACCGAGCAGTACTTC. Residues: CASRTQGTEQYF. The chain employs TRBV28 and TRBJ2-7; 7 bases fit TRBD1. CDR1 and CDR2 from the germline V gene are MDHEN and SYDVKM. The V and J ends lost 6 bases and 6 bases, in that order; junction bases with no gene match: 5. The CDR3 spans 12 residues.

The chain recombines TRBV4-1 with TRBJ1-5; a weak D match, TRBD1 (5 bases). The V end was cut by 0 bases, the J end by 6 bases, with 18 bases between. The CDR3 extends over 17 amino acids. Germline values: CDR1 MGHRA, CDR2 YSYEKL. The CDR3 region is CASSQDLLQGSSQPQHF. CDR3 DNA sequence: TGCGCCAGCAGCCAAGATCTATTGCAGGGTTCATCTCAGCCCCAGCATTTT.

The chain employs TRBV5-1 and TRBJ2-3; the D is unclear. This CDR3 spans 11 amino acids. Trimming took off 4 bases at V and 4 bases at J, with 4 bases between the two ends. Germline CDR1 reads SGHRS; CDR2 reads YFSETQ. The CDR3 reads CASSIADTQYF. CDR3 nucleotides: TGCGCCAGCAGCATCGCAGATACGCAGTATTTT.

The chain uses TRBV30 and TRBJ2-3; 10 bases align to TRBD2. V shed 5 bases, J shed 1 base, and the junction held 6 bases outside the gene matches. This CDR3 region has 15 residues. Looked up from germline, CDR1 is GTSNPN and CDR2 is SVGIG (reference sequence). CDR3 nucleotide sequence: TGTGCCTGGGGAGGGCTAGCGGGAGGCACAGATACGCAGTATTTT. As protein: CAWGGLAGGTDTQYF.

This chain joins TRBV24-1 and TRBJ2-1, with a tentative D call TRBD2 (6 bases). The CDR3 spans 12 residues. The V and J ends lost 4 bases and 7 bases respectively, with 7 bases between them. Germline assignment: CDR1 KGHDR and CDR2 SFDVKD. CDR3 DNA: TGTGCCACCAGTGAGGAGGGAAATGAGCAGTTCTTC. It specifies CATSEEGNEQFF.

In DNA, the CDR3 is TGTGCCATCGTCGCAACACCCCAAGGGCGCTACACCTTC. It yields the protein CAIVATPQGRYTF. V and J are TRBV10-3 and TRBJ1-2, with D unclear. V was trimmed by 8 bases and J by 9 bases, leaving 19 bases between them. Germline assignment: CDR1 ENHRY and CDR2 SYGVKD. The length of the CDR3 is 13 residues.

The rearrangement links TRBV30 to TRBJ1-3; maybe TRBD1 (6 bases). CDR3 size: 15 residues. Per the germline V gene, CDR1 is GTSNPN and CDR2 is SVGIG (reference sequence). The V end was cut by 5 bases, the J end by 8 bases, with 22 bases between. In DNA, the CDR3 is TGTGCCTGGGGTGGAACAGGGACCATTGAAGACACCATATATTTT. Amino acid sequence: CAWGGTGTIEDTIYF.

The rearrangement joins TRBV29-1 to TRBJ1-5; weak D call: TRBD1 (5 bases). Trimming removed 6 bases at V and 4 bases at J, with 13 bases between. CDR3 size: 13 residues. Germline V lookup: CDR1 SQVTM, CDR2 ANQGSEA. CDR3 DNA: TGCAGCGTCGGGACTCTCACTAATCAGCCCCAGCATTTT. Protein: CSVGTLTNQPQHF.